The next 2 T cell receptor beta chains were all read from a single sample in a study of shared clonotypes between healthy human individuals. Sequencing was performed with immunoSEQ multiplex PCR; in TCRdb, only in-frame clones are kept and a portion is missing. Among millions of clones listed, roughly 94% were seen once. It was CD45RO-negative cells, positively selected for CCR7, that made up naive CD8 cells, with terminally differentiated effector memory CD45RA+ cells excluded. The sequencing sample was made of naive CD8+ T cells sorted from blood. These receptors were taken from a man younger than 30 in good health.

The chain combines TRBV9 with TRBJ2-3; D gene ambiguous. Between the trimmed V and J ends, which lost 0 bases and 2 bases, there was a span of 7 bases. In germline, CDR1 is SGDLS, CDR2 YYNGEE. The CDR3 extends over 14 amino acids. CDR3 DNA: TGTGCCAGCAGCGTAGAGGCCGTCACAGATACGCAGTATTTT. Translation gives CASSVEAVTDTQYF.

In its sample, this clone was seen once. This chain links TRBV13 with TRBJ1-1; tentatively, D is TRBD1 (5 bases). Deletions cut 4 bases from V and 5 bases from J, with 14 bases between. The length of the CDR3 is 14 residues. The germline gives CDR1 PRHDT, CDR2 FYEKMQ (reference sequence). The CDR3 protein is CASSYGTLGTEAFF. In DNA form, the CDR3 reads TGTGCCAGCAGCTACGGGACCCTTGGAACTGAAGCTTTCTTT.